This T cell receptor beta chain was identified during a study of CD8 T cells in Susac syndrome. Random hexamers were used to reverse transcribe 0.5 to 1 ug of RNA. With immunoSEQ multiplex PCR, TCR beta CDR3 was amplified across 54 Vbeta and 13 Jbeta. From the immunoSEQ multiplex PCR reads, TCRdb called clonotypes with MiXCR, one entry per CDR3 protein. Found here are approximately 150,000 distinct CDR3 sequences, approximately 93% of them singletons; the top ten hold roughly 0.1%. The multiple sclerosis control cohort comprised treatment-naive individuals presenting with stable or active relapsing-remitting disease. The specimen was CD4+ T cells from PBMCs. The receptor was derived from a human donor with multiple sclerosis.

The CDR3 DNA is TGTGCCAGCAGCCGGGACACCTACACCGGGGAGCTGTTTTTT. Translating gives CASSRDTYTGELFF. The chain carries TRBV6-1 and TRBJ2-2; tentatively, D is TRBD1 (6 bases). Germline CDR1 reads MNHNS; CDR2 reads SASEGT. This CDR3 has 14 amino acids. Trimming pared 6 bases from V and 3 bases from J, leaving 11 bases between.